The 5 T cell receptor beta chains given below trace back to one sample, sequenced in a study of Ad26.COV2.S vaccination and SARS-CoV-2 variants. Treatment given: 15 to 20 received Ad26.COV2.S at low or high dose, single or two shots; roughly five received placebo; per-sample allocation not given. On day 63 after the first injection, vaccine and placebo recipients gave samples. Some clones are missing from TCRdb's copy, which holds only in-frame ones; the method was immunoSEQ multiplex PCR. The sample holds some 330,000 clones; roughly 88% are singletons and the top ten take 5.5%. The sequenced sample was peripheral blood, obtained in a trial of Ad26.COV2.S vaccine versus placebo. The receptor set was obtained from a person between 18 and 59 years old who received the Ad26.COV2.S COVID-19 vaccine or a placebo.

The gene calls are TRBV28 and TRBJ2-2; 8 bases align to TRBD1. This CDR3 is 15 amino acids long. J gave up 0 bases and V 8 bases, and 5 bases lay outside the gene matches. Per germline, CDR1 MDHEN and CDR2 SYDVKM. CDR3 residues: CASGLTGANTGELFF. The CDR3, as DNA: TGTGCCAGCGGCTTGACAGGGGCGAACACCGGGGAGCTGTTTTTT.

This CDR3 reads CASSPELLRGGNGYTF. In DNA form, the CDR3 reads TGTGCCAGCAGCCCAGAACTACTCAGGGGAGGAAATGGCTACACCTTC. The genes are TRBV5-4 and TRBJ1-2; a weak D match, TRBD1 (6 bases). The CDR3 contains 16 residues. Germline loops: CDR1 SGHNT, CDR2 YYREEE (reference sequence). The germline V and J ends were trimmed by 4 bases and 6 bases, with 22 bases remaining between them.

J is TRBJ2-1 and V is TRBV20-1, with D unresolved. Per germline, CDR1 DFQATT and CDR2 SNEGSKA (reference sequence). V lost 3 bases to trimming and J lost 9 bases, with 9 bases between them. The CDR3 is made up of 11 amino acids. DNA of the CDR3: TGCAGTGCTAGTCCTGTCGCTGAGCAGTTCTTC. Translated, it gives CSASPVAEQFF.

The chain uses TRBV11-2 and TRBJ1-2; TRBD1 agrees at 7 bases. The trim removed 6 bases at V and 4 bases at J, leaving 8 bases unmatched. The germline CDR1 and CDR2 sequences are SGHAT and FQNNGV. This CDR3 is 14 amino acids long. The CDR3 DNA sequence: TGTGCCAGCAGACGCTCTGGGACAGCCTATGGCTACACCTTC. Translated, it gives CASRRSGTAYGYTF.

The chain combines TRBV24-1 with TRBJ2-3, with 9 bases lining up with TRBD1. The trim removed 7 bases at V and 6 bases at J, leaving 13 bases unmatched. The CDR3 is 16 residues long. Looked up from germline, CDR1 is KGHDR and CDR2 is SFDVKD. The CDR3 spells CATRKDRDREGDTQYF. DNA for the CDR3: TGTGCCACCAGAAAGGACCGGGACAGGGAGGGGGATACGCAGTATTTT.